The 23 T cell receptor beta chains in this list originate from one sample, sequenced in a study of CD8 T cells in ankylosing spondylitis. Study-wide results and caveats: Ankylosing spondylitis blood seemed to carry a telltale TCR beta motif made of eight or nine highly homologous variants.

Their specific antigens are unknown. TCRdb used MiXCR to reprocess the 5' RACE reads, holding one entry per CDR3 protein. The sample shows about 800,000 distinct CDR3 sequences, 10% to 15% of them seen only once. The sample taken for sequencing was blood, either unsorted or a sorted T cell fraction (not recorded which). Receptor source: a male donor with ankylosing spondylitis.

The sample holds a few counts of this clonotype. The chain combines TRBV11-3 with TRBJ2-7; 7 bases match TRBD2. Germline CDR1 is SGHNT and CDR2 is YENEEA. V shed 8 bases, J shed 6 bases, and the junction held 7 bases outside the gene matches. This CDR3 is 12 amino acids long. CDR3 in DNA: TGTGCCAGCGCTGGGAGGGGTGGCGAGCAGTACTTC. Translating gives CASAGRGGEQYF.

The genes are TRBV7-2 and TRBJ1-2; D uncertain. Germline CDR1 is SGHTA and CDR2 is FQGNSA. The CDR3 is made up of 14 amino acids. Trimming removed 6 bases from V and 2 bases from J, with 13 bases in between. The CDR3 DNA reads as TGTGCCAGCAGATACCCACAGCTAAACTATGGCTACACCTTC. Encoded protein: CASRYPQLNYGYTF.

This clonotype occurred a few times. The rearrangement links TRBV5-1 to TRBJ2-1, with TRBD2 matching 7 bases. CDR3 size: 15 residues. The germline CDR1 and CDR2 sequences are SGHRS and YFSETQ. The V and J ends lost 4 bases and 1 base, in that order; junction bases with no gene match: 5. DNA of the CDR3: TGCGCCAGCAGCCCGGGGACTAAGTCCTACAATGAGCAGTTCTTC. This translates into CASSPGTKSYNEQFF.

This clonotype was counted ten times or more. V is TRBV20-1 and J is TRBJ1-2; the D is unclear. The CDR3 totals 11 residues. Trimming shortened V by 7 bases and J by 2 bases, and 8 bases separated the two germline ends. Germline V gives CDR1 DFQATT, CDR2 SNEGSKA (reference sequence). CDR3 region: CSVQKNYGYTF. DNA of the CDR3: TGCAGTGTACAGAAAAACTATGGCTACACCTTC.

A few counts support this clonotype. J is TRBJ1-1 and V is TRBV9, with D maybe TRBD1 (6 bases). V dropped 7 bases and J dropped 1 base, with 11 bases sitting between them. The germline V gene has CDR1 SGDLS and CDR2 YYNGEE. CDR3 length: 13 amino acids. The CDR3: CASRGAANTEAFF. Here the CDR3 DNA reads TGTGCCAGCCGGGGGGCCGCGAACACTGAAGCTTTCTTT.

To note about this clonotype: A read error may explain this, as a much larger clone is one base away. CDR3 DNA: TGCGCCAGCAGCCAAGGACCTTCCTACACAGAAACGCAGTATTTT. Its translation: CASSQGPSYTETQYF. This rearrangement joins TRBV4-3 to TRBJ2-3; no clear D. Germline V gene data show CDR1 as LGHNA and CDR2 as YSLEER. The CDR3 length is 15 residues.

This clonotype has a handful of counts. This chain connects TRBV6-4 to TRBJ1-1; D may be TRBD1 (6 bases). The CDR3 is 14 amino acids. Trimming removed 4 bases at V and 4 bases at J, with 13 bases between. Germline lookup yields CDR1 MRHNA and CDR2 SNTAGT. CDR3 sequence (DNA): TGTGCCAGCAGTGTCACACAGGGCCTCACTGAAGCTTTCTTT. This translates into CASSVTQGLTEAFF.

This clonotype occurred a few times. The CDR3 DNA follows: TGTGCCAGCAGCCCTGGGGACGGCCAAGAGACCCAGTACTTC. This codes for CASSPGDGQETQYF. V and J are TRBV11-1 and TRBJ2-5; the D gene could be TRBD1 or TRBD2 (5 bases each). The V and J ends lost 5 bases and 1 base respectively, with 11 bases between them. CDR3 size: 14 residues. The V gene's germline CDR1 is SGHAT and CDR2 FQDESV (reference sequence).

The chain couples TRBV28 to TRBJ2-1; D not certain. The CDR3 runs to 13 residues. V lost 6 bases to trimming and J lost 3 bases, with 9 bases between them. Germline V gives CDR1 MDHEN, CDR2 SYDVKM. CDR3 coding DNA: TGTGCCAGCAGCATAATAAACTACAATGAGCAGTTCTTC. Protein product: CASSIINYNEQFF. Full variable domain (remainder filled in from reference TRBV28 and TRBJ2-1): DVKVTQSSRYLVKRTGEKVFLECVQDMDHENMFWYRQDPGLGLRLIYFSYDVKMKEKGDIPEGYSVSREKKERFSLILESASTNQTSMYLCASSIINYNEQFFGPGTRLTVL.

The CDR3 loop is CATRTGTGIRADTQYF. CDR3 nucleotide sequence: TGTGCCACCAGGACCGGGACAGGGATTAGGGCAGATACGCAGTATTTT. The rearrangement links TRBV24-1 to TRBJ2-3; TRBD1 aligns across 9 bases. Per germline, CDR1 KGHDR and CDR2 SFDVKD. The CDR3 contains 16 residues. J lost 4 bases, V lost 7 bases, and 11 bases had no gene match.

This chain links TRBV5-1 with TRBJ2-4; D is possibly TRBD2 (6 bases). V was trimmed by 4 bases and J by 1 base, leaving 12 bases between them. Germline V gives CDR1 SGHRS, CDR2 YFSETQ. The CDR3 sequence is 15 residues long. In DNA, the CDR3 is TGCGCCAGCAGCCAGTGGGGGGAGGCCAAAAACATTCAGTACTTC. This gives the protein CASSQWGEAKNIQYF. Full variable domain (missing parts from reference TRBV5-1 and TRBJ2-4): KAGVTQTPRYLIKTRGQQVTLSCSPISGHRSVSWYQQTPGQGLQFLFEYFSETQRNKGNFPGRFSGRQFSNSRSEMNVSTLELGDSALYLCASSQWGEAKNIQYFGAGTRLSVL.

The V and J genes are TRBV4-3 and TRBJ2-1; the D gene is possibly TRBD2 (6 bases). Germline V CDR1 and CDR2: LGHNA, YSLEER. Trimming cost V 5 bases and J 8 bases, with 16 bases left between them. This CDR3 contains 14 residues. CDR3 amino acids: CASSYRTIKDEQFF. The CDR3 DNA reads as TGCGCCAGCAGCTACCGGACTATTAAGGATGAGCAGTTCTTC.

This clonotype was observed a few times. The chain couples TRBV5-1 to TRBJ2-3; D tentatively reads TRBD1 or TRBD2 (8 bases each). Between the trimmed V and J ends, which lost 4 bases and 2 bases, there was a span of 17 bases. CDR3 length: 16 amino acids. The germline CDR1 and CDR2 sequences are SGHRS and YFSETQ. As DNA, the CDR3 is TGCGCCAGCAGCCCGGGGGGGACAGGTCACACAGATACGCAGTATTTT. The encoded protein is CASSPGGTGHTDTQYF.

This clonotype has ten or more counts. The chain carries TRBV20-1 and TRBJ2-5; D is unclear. The CDR3 sequence is 16 residues long. The V end lost 1 base, the J end lost 1 base, and 16 bases lay between the germline ends. Looked up from germline, CDR1 is DFQATT and CDR2 is SNEGSKA (reference sequence). The CDR3 bases are TGCAGTGCTAGAGGGGTGGGCAGCTCACGCCAAGAGACCCAGTACTTC. Its translation is CSARGVGSSRQETQYF.

J is TRBJ2-7 and V is TRBV7-2; D is possibly TRBD1 (6 bases). With 5 bases removed from V and 5 bases from J, the gap between germline ends came to 22 bases. CDR1 and CDR2 (germline): SGHTA, FQGNSA. The CDR3 contains 16 residues. The CDR3 protein is CASSPRSTGGNHEQYF. CDR3 DNA sequence: TGTGCCAGCAGCCCACGTTCGACAGGAGGTAATCACGAGCAGTACTTC.

The CDR3 DNA follows: TGTGCCAGCAATCCTAGCGCGACCGGGGAGCTGTTTTTT. As protein: CASNPSATGELFF. V is TRBV2 and J is TRBJ2-2; D is perhaps TRBD2 (6 bases). This CDR3 comprises 13 residues. The V end lost 7 bases, the J end lost 5 bases, and 11 bases lay between the germline ends. Germline V CDR1 and CDR2: SNHLY, FYNNEI.

CDR3 DNA: TGTGCCAGCAGCCCCTCCGGGGGAGGGAATTCACCCCTCCACTTT. Translating gives CASSPSGGGNSPLHF. The chain is built from TRBV4-2 and TRBJ1-6, with a weak D call TRBD1 (5 bases). The CDR3 totals 15 residues. Deletions cut 4 bases from V and 7 bases from J, with 14 bases between. Germline loops: CDR1 LGHNA, CDR2 YNFKEQ.

The table lists this clonotype with a few counts. CDR3 sequence: CASSEQLANYGYTF. The CDR3 bases are TGTGCCAGCAGTGAACAGTTAGCTAACTATGGCTACACCTTC. This chain connects TRBV9 to TRBJ1-2; D ambiguous. CDR3 length: 14 amino acids. Germline loops: CDR1 SGDLS, CDR2 YYNGEE. Trimming took off 5 bases at V and 0 bases at J, with 11 bases between the two ends.

This clonotype has at least ten counts. This sequence joins TRBV6-1 and TRBJ1-1; D gene ambiguous. The V gene lost 10 bases and the J gene lost 3 bases, with 18 bases spanning the gap. This CDR3 has 14 amino acids. Per the germline V gene, CDR1 is MNHNS and CDR2 is SASEGT. In DNA form, the CDR3 reads TGTGCCACCCGGGATCATACCCAGGACACTGAAGCTTTCTTT. It specifies CATRDHTQDTEAFF.

This clonotype was seen more than once but under ten times. The chain employs TRBV11-2 and TRBJ2-1; no reliable D call. The CDR3 consists of 16 residues. V lost 2 bases to trimming and J lost 0 bases, with 11 bases between them. From germline, CDR1 is SGHAT and CDR2 FQNNGV. The CDR3 here is CASSLLRSLSYNEQFF. CDR3 sequence (DNA): TGTGCCAGCAGCTTATTAAGGAGCCTCTCCTACAATGAGCAGTTCTTC.

V gene TRBV5-6 combines with J gene TRBJ2-3; 9 bases match TRBD1. Germline V gene sequence: CDR1 SGHDT, CDR2 YYEEEE. CDR3 size: 17 residues. V lost 2 bases and J lost 4; bases outside the gene matches: 11. The CDR3 is CASSFLPGQGASDTQYF. CDR3 nucleotides: TGTGCCAGCAGCTTTCTTCCGGGACAGGGTGCTTCAGATACGCAGTATTTT.

The gene calls are TRBV6-1 and TRBJ2-3; possibly TRBD2 for D (5 bases). CDR1 and CDR2 from the germline V gene are MNHNS and SASEGT. V shed 6 bases and J shed 0 bases, with 16 bases lying between them. This CDR3 spans 16 amino acids. CDR3 residues: CASRVSRGMSTDTQYF. The CDR3 region has the DNA TGTGCCAGCAGAGTTAGCCGAGGGATGAGCACAGATACGCAGTATTTT.

This clonotype turned up a few times. This chain joins TRBV20-1 and TRBJ2-1; 13 positions agree with TRBD2. With 8 bases clipped from V and 9 bases from J, the junction kept 7 bases outside the gene matches. Germline values: CDR1 DFQATT, CDR2 SNEGSKA (reference sequence). This CDR3 comprises 13 residues. The CDR3 DNA is TGCAGTAAGCTAAGGACTAGCGGGAGTGAGCAGTTCTTC. Protein product: CSKLRTSGSEQFF.